This TCR beta chain derives from a study of blood T cell repertoires in COVID-19. With 0 bases clipped from V and 0 bases from J, the junction kept 18 bases outside the gene matches. CDR3 length: 22 residues. CDR1 is LNHNV and CDR2 is YYDKDF in the germline V gene (reference sequence). Sequencing was performed with immunoSEQ multiplex PCR; in TCRdb, only in-frame clones are kept and a portion is missing. This table has about 230,000 clones, just over 85% appearing once. The chain is built from TRBV15 and TRBJ2-1; 9 positions match TRBD2. This sequence was found in a man aged 50-59 years with COVID-19, enrolled during active disease. The sequenced sample consisted of peripheral blood. The CDR3 here is CATSRDYPRGSSGTSSYNEQFF. CDR3 bases: TGTGCCACCAGCAGAGATTACCCCCGGGGGTCTAGCGGGACCAGCTCCTACAATGAGCAGTTCTTC.